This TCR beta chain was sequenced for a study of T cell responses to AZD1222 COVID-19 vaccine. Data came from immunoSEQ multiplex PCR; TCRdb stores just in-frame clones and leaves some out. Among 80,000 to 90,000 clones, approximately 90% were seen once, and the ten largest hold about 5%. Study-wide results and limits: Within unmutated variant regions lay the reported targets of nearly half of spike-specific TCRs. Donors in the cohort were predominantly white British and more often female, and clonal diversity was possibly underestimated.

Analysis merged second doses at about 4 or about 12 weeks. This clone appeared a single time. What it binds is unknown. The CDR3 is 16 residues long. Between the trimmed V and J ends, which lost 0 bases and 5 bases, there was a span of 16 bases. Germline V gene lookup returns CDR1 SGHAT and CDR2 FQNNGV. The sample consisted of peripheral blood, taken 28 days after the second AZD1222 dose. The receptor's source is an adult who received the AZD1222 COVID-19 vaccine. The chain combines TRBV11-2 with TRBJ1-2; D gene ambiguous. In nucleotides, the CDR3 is TGTGCCAGCAGCTTAGATTGGTCACCGGCATGGTATGGCTACACCTTC. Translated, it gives CASSLDWSPAWYGYTF.